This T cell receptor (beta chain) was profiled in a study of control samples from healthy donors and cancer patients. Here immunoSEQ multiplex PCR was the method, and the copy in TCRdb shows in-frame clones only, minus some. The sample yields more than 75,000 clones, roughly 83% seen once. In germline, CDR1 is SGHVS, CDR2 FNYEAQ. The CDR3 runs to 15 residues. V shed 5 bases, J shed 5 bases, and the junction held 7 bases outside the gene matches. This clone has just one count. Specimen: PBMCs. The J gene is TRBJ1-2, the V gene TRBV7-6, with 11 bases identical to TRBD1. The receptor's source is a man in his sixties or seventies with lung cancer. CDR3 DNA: TGTGCCAGCAGCCTCGGACAGGGGGCAGGGTATGGCTACACCTTC. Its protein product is CASSLGQGAGYGYTF.